One and the same sample provided the 26 T cell receptor beta chains below, sequenced in a study of Ad26.COV2.S vaccination and SARS-CoV-2 variants. The repertoire was sequenced with immunoSEQ multiplex PCR; TCRdb's copy has only in-frame clones and lacks some. This sample yields roughly 350,000 clones, of which roughly 90% are seen a single time; around 10% belongs to the top ten. Regarding treatment: 15 to 20 received Ad26.COV2.S at low or high dose, single or two shots; roughly five received placebo; per-sample allocation not given. Specimens were obtained on day 63 following the first vaccine or placebo injection. The sample here was peripheral blood, taken in a trial of Ad26.COV2.S vaccine versus placebo. The receptors here all came from a person between 18 and 59 years old who received the Ad26.COV2.S COVID-19 vaccine or a placebo.

The chain joins TRBV4-1 to TRBJ1-2, with D possibly matching TRBD1 (6 bases). Germline V lookup: CDR1 MGHRA, CDR2 YSYEKL. V was trimmed by 2 bases and J by 6 bases, leaving 13 bases between them. The CDR3 runs to 14 residues. CDR3 sequence reads: CASSQQQGGDGYTF. In DNA, the CDR3 is TGCGCCAGCAGCCAACAACAGGGAGGCGATGGCTACACCTTC.

The chain couples TRBV10-3 to TRBJ2-1, with 14 bases lining up with TRBD2. V lost 4 bases and J lost 7; bases outside the gene matches: 6. The CDR3 is 16 amino acids. In germline, CDR1 is ENHRY, CDR2 SYGVKD. DNA for the CDR3: TGTGCCATCAGTGCGGGACTAGCGGGGGAAGGGAATGAGCAGTTCTTC. This gives the protein CAISAGLAGEGNEQFF.

The chain has TRBV7-2 and TRBJ2-7; 7 bases agree with TRBD1. V was clipped by 1 base and J by 4 bases; unmatched bases: 1. The germline V gene encodes CDR1 SGHTA and CDR2 FQGNSA. CDR3 size: 13 residues. CDR3 loop: CASSLDRGYEQYF. The CDR3 nucleotides read TGTGCCAGCAGCTTAGACAGGGGTTACGAGCAGTACTTC. Supplemented by reference TRBV7-2 and TRBJ2-7, the full variable domain reads GAGVSQSPSNKVTEKGKDVELRCDPISGHTALYWYRQSLGQGLEFLIYFQGNSAPDKSGLPSDRFSAERTGGSVSTLTIQRTQQEDSAVYLCASSLDRGYEQYFGPGTRLTVT.

Here the CDR3 reads CASSKSDREAFF. CDR3 nucleotides: TGTGCCAGCAGTAAGTCGGACAGAGAAGCTTTCTTT. The genes are TRBV6-5 and TRBJ1-1; TRBD1 might be the D (6 bases). Germline CDR1 reads MNHEY; CDR2 reads SVGAGI. The CDR3 runs 12 residues. V lost 5 bases and J 8 bases, leaving 12 bases between the germline ends.

The chain couples TRBV28 to TRBJ1-5, with 9 bases matching TRBD1. The V gene's germline CDR1 is MDHEN and CDR2 SYDVKM. J lost 7 bases, V lost 7 bases, and 5 bases had no gene match. This CDR3 has 13 residues. The CDR3 sequence is CASIRQGDQPQHF. Written as DNA, the CDR3 is TGTGCCAGCATACGACAGGGGGACCAGCCCCAGCATTTT.

The chain uses TRBV7-9 and TRBJ2-2, with D possibly being TRBD1 or TRBD2 (5 bases each). The CDR3 covers 15 residues. Deletions cut 3 bases from V and 2 bases from J, with 10 bases between. Germline V CDR1 and CDR2: SEHNR, FQNEAQ (reference sequence). In DNA, the CDR3 is TGTGCCAGCAGCTTCACGGGGCGAAACACCGGGGAGCTGTTTTTT. Encoded protein: CASSFTGRNTGELFF.

This chain connects TRBV6-6 to TRBJ2-7; 8 nucleotides align to TRBD2. The junction had 3 bases not matched to a gene; V was cut back by 2 bases and J by 0 bases. The CDR3 extends over 15 amino acids. Germline V CDR1 and CDR2: MNHNY, SVGAGI (reference sequence). Written as DNA, the CDR3 is TGTGCCAGCAGTTACATCCTAGCGGGCTCCTACGAGCAGTACTTC. Translated, it gives CASSYILAGSYEQYF.

The chain has TRBV7-2 and TRBJ2-3; D is undetermined. Deletions cut 5 bases from V and 1 base from J, with 13 bases between. Germline-derived CDR1 and CDR2 are SGHTA and FQGNSA. CDR3 length: 15 amino acids. As DNA, the CDR3 is TGTGCCAGCAGCCCATACCCGGCGGGCACAGATACGCAGTATTTT. Translating gives CASSPYPAGTDTQYF. Full variable domain (rest looked up from reference TRBV7-2 and TRBJ2-3): GAGVSQSPSNKVTEKGKDVELRCDPISGHTALYWYRQSLGQGLEFLIYFQGNSAPDKSGLPSDRFSAERTGGSVSTLTIQRTQQEDSAVYLCASSPYPAGTDTQYFGPGTRLTVL.

This clone was observed a handful of times. The chain carries TRBV13 and TRBJ1-3; D call uncertain. This CDR3 is built from 14 residues. V was trimmed by 0 bases and J by 3 bases, leaving 6 bases between them. Per the germline V gene, CDR1 is PRHDT and CDR2 is FYEKMQ (reference sequence). As DNA, the CDR3 is TGTGCCAGCAGCTTAGGGCCATTTGGAAACACCATATATTTT. Translated, it gives CASSLGPFGNTIYF.

The chain has TRBV3-1 (or the pseudogene TRBV3-2) and TRBJ2-1; D is unclear. The CDR3 is 14 amino acids. Trimming removed 3 bases at V and 0 bases at J, with 6 bases between. Germline loops: CDR1 LGHDT, CDR2 YNNKEL (reference sequence). The CDR3 protein is CASSQGFSYNEQFF. The CDR3 DNA reads as TGTGCCAGCAGCCAGGGCTTCTCCTACAATGAGCAGTTCTTC.

J is TRBJ1-2 and V is TRBV9, with D tentatively TRBD1 (5 bases). Germline lookup yields CDR1 SGDLS and CDR2 YYNGEE. V was cut by 3 bases and J by 4 bases, with 16 bases left in between. This CDR3 region has 15 residues. CDR3 nucleotides: TGTGCCAGCAGCGATCAGGGACTCGGATTCTATGGCTACACCTTC. It is translated as CASSDQGLGFYGYTF.

This chain uses TRBV7-9 with TRBJ2-5; D not certain. V was cut by 2 bases and J by 5 bases, with 9 bases left in between. The CDR3 is 13 residues long. The germline V gene encodes CDR1 SEHNR and CDR2 FQNEAQ (reference sequence). In nucleotides, the CDR3 is TGTGCCAGCAGCTTAAGACTTGGGGAGACCCAGTACTTC. It yields the protein CASSLRLGETQYF.

This clone was recorded only once. The CDR3 DNA is TGTGCCAGCAGTTGGGAGCTCAGAAGGCCCCAGCATTTT. Its translation is CASSWELRRPQHF. This sequence joins TRBV6-2 or TRBV6-3 and TRBJ1-5; no reliable D call. The CDR3 spans 13 residues. Per germline, CDR1 MNHEY and CDR2 SVGEGT. V dropped 4 bases and J dropped 9 bases, with 13 bases sitting between them.

A note on this clone: The CDR3 end shows no conserved phenylalanine or tryptophan, and so a read error is likely. The limits of the CDR3 on the DNA are not certain, so only TCRdb's listed CDR3 is given. The V and J genes are TRBV30 and TRBJ2-7; the table calls TRBD2, which could not be checked here. The CDR3 is 14 residues long, ends included. In germline, CDR1 is GTSNPN, CDR2 SVGIG (reference sequence). The CDR3 is CAWTGDNLGTSANP.

This rearrangement joins TRBV10-3 to TRBJ2-2, with 11 bases that match TRBD2. Germline V gene lookup returns CDR1 ENHRY and CDR2 SYGVKD. With 4 bases clipped from V and 1 base from J, the junction kept 2 bases outside the gene matches. CDR3 size: 16 residues. CDR3 protein: CAISGTSGLNTGELFF. The CDR3 coding sequence is TGTGCCATCAGTGGGACTAGCGGGTTGAACACCGGGGAGCTGTTTTTT.

The V call is TRBV5-6, the J call TRBJ2-1; the D gene is possibly TRBD2 (6 bases). This CDR3 has 15 residues. Trimming took 0 bases from V and 6 from J, leaving 13 bases between them. Germline CDR1 and CDR2: SGHDT and YYEEEE. CDR3 in amino acids: CASSLVTSRTNEQFF. CDR3 bases: TGTGCCAGCAGCTTGGTAACTAGCAGAACCAATGAGCAGTTCTTC.

This clone has just one count. V usage is TRBV5-6 and J usage is TRBJ1-2; 8 bases align to TRBD1. This CDR3 is built from 17 residues. Per the germline V gene, CDR1 is SGHDT and CDR2 is YYEEEE. With V trimmed by 0 bases and J by 2 bases, 9 bases remained unmatched. The CDR3 nucleotides read TGTGCCAGCAGCTTGGGTCCGGACAGGGTACCGAACTATGGCTACACCTTC. Encoded protein: CASSLGPDRVPNYGYTF.

This chain joins TRBV3-1 (or the pseudogene TRBV3-2) and TRBJ1-3; 7 nucleotides agree with TRBD1. Losses at the gene ends were 6 bases for V and 0 bases for J; bases not matched to a gene: 5. This CDR3 has 15 residues. From germline, CDR1 is LGHDT and CDR2 YNNKEL (reference sequence). CDR3 sequence (DNA): TGTGCCAGCAGTCAGGGACAGAACTCTGGAAACACCATATATTTT. Translation gives CASSQGQNSGNTIYF.

The gene calls are TRBV7-9 and TRBJ2-3; TRBD2 aligns across 9 bases. The CDR3 loop spans 17 amino acids. Germline V gene lookup returns CDR1 SEHNR and CDR2 FQNEAQ (reference sequence). The ends lost 3 bases at V and 1 base at J; junction bases unmatched: 8. The CDR3 spells CASSLGRGGDRTDTQYF. The CDR3 coding sequence is TGTGCCAGCAGCTTGGGGCGCGGGGGGGACCGCACAGATACGCAGTATTTT.

The rearrangement uses TRBV27 and TRBJ1-1; D not certain. Trimming pared 6 bases from V and 0 bases from J, leaving 14 bases between. CDR3 length equals 15 residues. The germline V gene encodes CDR1 MNHEY and CDR2 SMNVEV (reference sequence). DNA for the CDR3: TGTGCCAGCAGCCCTCAGAGACTGATGAACACTGAAGCTTTCTTT. Translating gives CASSPQRLMNTEAFF.

This clone was counted ten times or more. This rearrangement joins TRBV7-9 to TRBJ2-1, with a possible D match to TRBD1 (6 bases). The germline CDR1 and CDR2 sequences are SEHNR and FQNEAQ (reference sequence). Trimming removed 1 base at V and 3 bases at J, with 7 bases between. The CDR3 length is 14 residues. The CDR3 region has the DNA TGTGCCAGCAGCTTAGGGGACAACTACAATGAGCAGTTCTTC. Its protein is CASSLGDNYNEQFF.

J is TRBJ1-2 and V is TRBV18; D is ambiguous. The germline V and J ends were trimmed by 3 bases and 7 bases, with 18 bases remaining between them. CDR3 length: 15 amino acids. Looked up from germline, CDR1 is KGHSH and CDR2 is LQKENI. The CDR3 spells CASSPDRVSQLGYTF. In DNA form, the CDR3 reads TGTGCCAGCTCACCGGACCGCGTTTCCCAACTTGGCTACACCTTC.

The table lists this clone with a count of one. J is TRBJ2-2 and V is TRBV5-4; D might be TRBD1 (5 bases). The CDR3 is made up of 15 amino acids. Germline CDR1 and CDR2: SGHNT and YYREEE (reference sequence). V dropped 1 base and J dropped 1 base, with 8 bases sitting between them. CDR3 loop: CASSLSQGNTGELFF. CDR3 nucleotide sequence: TGTGCCAGCAGCTTGTCTCAGGGGAACACCGGGGAGCTGTTTTTT.

The V and J genes are TRBV5-1 and TRBJ2-2; 7 bases fit TRBD1. The CDR3 spans 14 residues. V shed 0 bases, J shed 4 bases, and the junction held 0 bases outside the gene matches. Germline V gene sequence: CDR1 SGHRS, CDR2 YFSETQ. The CDR3 loop is CASSLGTGTGELFF. CDR3 DNA sequence: TGCGCCAGCAGCTTGGGGACAGGCACCGGGGAGCTGTTTTTT.

Written as DNA, the CDR3 is TGTGCCAGCACTGGACAGGGGCCCTATCAGCCCCAGCATTTT. Translating it yields CASTGQGPYQPQHF. The chain uses TRBV28 and TRBJ1-5, with TRBD1 matching 9 bases. This CDR3 comprises 14 residues. The J segment lost 5 bases and the V segment lost 7 bases, leaving 6 bases of the junction unmatched. Per germline, CDR1 MDHEN and CDR2 SYDVKM.

The chain is built from TRBV28 and TRBJ2-7; 11 bases are shared with TRBD2. Germline V lookup: CDR1 MDHEN, CDR2 SYDVKM. The CDR3 covers 18 residues. With V trimmed by 5 bases and J by 1 base, 13 bases remained unmatched. Here the CDR3 reads CASSPPSGGFLLSYEQYF. The CDR3 region has the DNA TGTGCCAGCAGTCCCCCTAGCGGGGGGTTCCTTTTATCCTACGAGCAGTACTTC. The whole variable domain, remainder taken from reference TRBV28 and TRBJ2-7, is DVKVTQSSRYLVKRTGEKVFLECVQDMDHENMFWYRQDPGLGLRLIYFSYDVKMKEKGDIPEGYSVSREKKERFSLILESASTNQTSMYLCASSPPSGGFLLSYEQYFGPGTRLTVT.